This T cell receptor beta chain was recovered during a study of shared clonotypes between healthy human individuals. Libraries were prepared by immunoSEQ multiplex PCR; TCRdb keeps only in-frame clonotypes and omits some of them. Here the sample spans approximately 530,000 clones, 90% to 96% being singletons. CDR3 size: 17 residues. V gave up 5 bases and J gave up 4 bases, with 21 bases separating them. CDR1 is SGHTA and CDR2 is FQGNSA in the germline V gene. Sample: naive CD4+ T cells sorted from blood. Subset reported: CD45RA+ positively selected. This sequence joins TRBV7-2 and TRBJ1-5, with D hard to call. The TCR sequence derives from a woman under 40 in good health. The CDR3 spells CASSPQPGRIRNQPQHF. For the CDR3, the DNA is TGTGCCAGCAGCCCCCAACCGGGCAGGATCCGTAATCAGCCCCAGCATTTT.